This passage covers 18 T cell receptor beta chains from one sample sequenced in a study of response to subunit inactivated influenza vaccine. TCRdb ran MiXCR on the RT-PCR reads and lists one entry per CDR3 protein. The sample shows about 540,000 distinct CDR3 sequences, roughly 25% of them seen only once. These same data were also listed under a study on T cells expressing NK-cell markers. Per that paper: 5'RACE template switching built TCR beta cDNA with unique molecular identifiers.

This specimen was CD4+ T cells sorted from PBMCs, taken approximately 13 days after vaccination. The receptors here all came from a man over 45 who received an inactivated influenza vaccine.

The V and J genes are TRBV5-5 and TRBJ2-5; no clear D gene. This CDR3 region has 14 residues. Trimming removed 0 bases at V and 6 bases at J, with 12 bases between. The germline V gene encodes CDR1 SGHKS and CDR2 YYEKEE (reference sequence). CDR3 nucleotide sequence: TGTGCCAGCAGCTTGGAGGCAGGTCGGAAGACCCAGTACTTC. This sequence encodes CASSLEAGRKTQYF.

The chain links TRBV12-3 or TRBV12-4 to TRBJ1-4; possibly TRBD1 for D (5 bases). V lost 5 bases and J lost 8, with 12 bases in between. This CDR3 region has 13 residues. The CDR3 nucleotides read TGTGCCAGCAGTCTATCTTGGGGCGAAAAACTGTTTTTT. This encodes CASSLSWGEKLFF.

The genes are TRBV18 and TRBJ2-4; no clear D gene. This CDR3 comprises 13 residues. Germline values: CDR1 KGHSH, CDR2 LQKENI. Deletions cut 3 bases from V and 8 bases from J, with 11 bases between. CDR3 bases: TGTGCCAGCTCACCGTCGCAGGCTGACATTCAGTACTTC. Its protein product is CASSPSQADIQYF. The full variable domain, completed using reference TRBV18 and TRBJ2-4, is NAGVMQNPRHLVRRRGQEARLRCSPMKGHSHVYWYRQLPEEGLKFMVYLQKENIIDESGMPKERFSAEFPKEGPSILRIQQVVRGDSAAYFCASSPSQADIQYFGAGTRLSVL.

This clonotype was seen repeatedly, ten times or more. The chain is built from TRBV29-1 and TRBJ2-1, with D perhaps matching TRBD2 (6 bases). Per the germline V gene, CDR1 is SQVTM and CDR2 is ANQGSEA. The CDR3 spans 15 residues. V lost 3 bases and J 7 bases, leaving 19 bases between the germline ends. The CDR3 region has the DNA TGCAGCGTTGAGACCGGGGGAATCCGCAATAATGAGCAGTTCTTC. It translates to CSVETGGIRNNEQFF.

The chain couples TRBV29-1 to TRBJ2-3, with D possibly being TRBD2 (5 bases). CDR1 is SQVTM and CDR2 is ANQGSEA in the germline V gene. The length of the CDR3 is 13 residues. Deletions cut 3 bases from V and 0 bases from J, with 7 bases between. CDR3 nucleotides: TGCAGCGTTGACCGGGATAGCACAGATACGCAGTATTTT. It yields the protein CSVDRDSTDTQYF.

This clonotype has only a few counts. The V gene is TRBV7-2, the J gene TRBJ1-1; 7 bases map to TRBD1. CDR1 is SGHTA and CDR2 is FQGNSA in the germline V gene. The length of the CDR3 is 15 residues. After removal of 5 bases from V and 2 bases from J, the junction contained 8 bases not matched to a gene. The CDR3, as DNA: TGTGCCAGCAGCCCGCGGACAGGATCAAACACTGAAGCTTTCTTT. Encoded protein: CASSPRTGSNTEAFF.

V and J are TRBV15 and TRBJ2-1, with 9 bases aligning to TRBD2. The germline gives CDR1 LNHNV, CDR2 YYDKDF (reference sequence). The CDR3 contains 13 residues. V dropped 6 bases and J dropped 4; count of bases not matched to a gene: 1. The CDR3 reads CATRAGGYNEQFF. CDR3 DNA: TGTGCCACCAGGGCGGGGGGGTACAATGAGCAGTTCTTC.

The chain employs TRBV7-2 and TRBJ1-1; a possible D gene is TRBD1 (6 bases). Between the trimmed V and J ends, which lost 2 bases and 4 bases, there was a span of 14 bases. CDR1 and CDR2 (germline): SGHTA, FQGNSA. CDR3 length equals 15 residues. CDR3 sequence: CASSLFRGGATEAFF. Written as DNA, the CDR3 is TGTGCCAGCAGCTTATTTCGGGGGGGGGCCACTGAAGCTTTCTTT.

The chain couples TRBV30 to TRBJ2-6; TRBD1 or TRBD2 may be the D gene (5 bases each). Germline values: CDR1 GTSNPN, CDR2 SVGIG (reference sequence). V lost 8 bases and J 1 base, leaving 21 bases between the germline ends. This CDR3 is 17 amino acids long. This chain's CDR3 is CARDGRADLSGANVLTF. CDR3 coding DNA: TGTGCCCGGGATGGCAGGGCTGACCTTTCTGGGGCCAACGTCCTGACTTTC.

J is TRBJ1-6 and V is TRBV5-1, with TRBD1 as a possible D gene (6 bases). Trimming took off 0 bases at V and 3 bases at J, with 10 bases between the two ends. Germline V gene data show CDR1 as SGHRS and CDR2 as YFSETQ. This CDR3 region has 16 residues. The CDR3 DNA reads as TGCGCCAGCAGCTTGGAAGGGGGGATCTATAATTCACCCCTCCACTTT. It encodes CASSLEGGIYNSPLHF.

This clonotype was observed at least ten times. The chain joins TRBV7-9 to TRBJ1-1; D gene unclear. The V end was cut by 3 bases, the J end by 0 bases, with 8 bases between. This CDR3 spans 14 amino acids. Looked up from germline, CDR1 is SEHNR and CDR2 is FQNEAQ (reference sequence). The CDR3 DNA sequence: TGTGCCAGCAGCTTTGAACACTTGAACACTGAAGCTTTCTTT. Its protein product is CASSFEHLNTEAFF. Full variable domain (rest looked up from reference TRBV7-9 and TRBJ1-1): DTGVSQNPRHKITKRGQNVTFRCDPISEHNRLYWYRQTLGQGPEFLTYFQNEAQLEKSRLLSDRFSAERPKGSFSTLEIQRTEQGDSAMYLCASSFEHLNTEAFFGQGTRLTVV.

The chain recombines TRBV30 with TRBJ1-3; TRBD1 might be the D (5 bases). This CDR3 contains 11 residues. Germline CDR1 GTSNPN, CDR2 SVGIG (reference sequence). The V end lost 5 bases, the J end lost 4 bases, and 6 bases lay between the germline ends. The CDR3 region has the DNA TGTGCCTGGGGACACGGAAACACCATATATTTT. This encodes CAWGHGNTIYF.

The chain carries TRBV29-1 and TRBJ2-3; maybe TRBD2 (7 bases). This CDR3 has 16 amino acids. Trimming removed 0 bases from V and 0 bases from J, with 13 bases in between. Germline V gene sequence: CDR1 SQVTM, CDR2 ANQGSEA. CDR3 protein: CSVEEQGGGSTDTQYF. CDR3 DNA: TGCAGCGTTGAAGAACAGGGCGGGGGTAGCACAGATACGCAGTATTTT.

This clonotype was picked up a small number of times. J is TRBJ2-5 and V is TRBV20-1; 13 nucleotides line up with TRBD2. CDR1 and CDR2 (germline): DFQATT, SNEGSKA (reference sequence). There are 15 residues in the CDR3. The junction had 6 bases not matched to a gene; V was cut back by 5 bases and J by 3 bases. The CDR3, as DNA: TGCAGTGCTGGGGACGGGACTAGCGGGAAAGAGACCCAGTACTTC. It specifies CSAGDGTSGKETQYF.

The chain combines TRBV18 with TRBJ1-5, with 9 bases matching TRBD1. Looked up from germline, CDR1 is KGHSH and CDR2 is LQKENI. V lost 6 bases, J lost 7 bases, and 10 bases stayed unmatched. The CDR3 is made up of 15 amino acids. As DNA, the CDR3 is TGTGCCAGCTCGACCGGGACAGGGATTGGGCAGCCCCAGCATTTT. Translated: CASSTGTGIGQPQHF.

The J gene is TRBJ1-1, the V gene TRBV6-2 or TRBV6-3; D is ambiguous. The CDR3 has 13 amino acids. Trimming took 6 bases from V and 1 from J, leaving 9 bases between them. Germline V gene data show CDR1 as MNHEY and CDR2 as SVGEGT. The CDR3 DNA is TGTGCCAGCAGCTCGCCCAAGAACACTGAAGCTTTCTTT. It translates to CASSSPKNTEAFF.

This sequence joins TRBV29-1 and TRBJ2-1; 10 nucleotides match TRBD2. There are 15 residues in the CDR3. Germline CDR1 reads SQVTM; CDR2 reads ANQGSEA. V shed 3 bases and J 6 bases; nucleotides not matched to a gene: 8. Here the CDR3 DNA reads TGCAGCGTTGATCTGAGTAGCGGGGGGCCCAATGAGCAGTTCTTC. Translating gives CSVDLSSGGPNEQFF.

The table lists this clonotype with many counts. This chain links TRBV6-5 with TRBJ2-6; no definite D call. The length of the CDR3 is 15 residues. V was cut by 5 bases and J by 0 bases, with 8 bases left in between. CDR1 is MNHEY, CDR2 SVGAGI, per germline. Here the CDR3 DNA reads TGTGCCAGCAGTCACCGGACCTCTGGGGCCAACGTCCTGACTTTC. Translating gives CASSHRTSGANVLTF.